Included here is one T cell receptor (beta chain) sequence, with context. These data belong to a study of blood T cells in healthy people across ages. Background on the study: T cells yielded about one barcoded beta molecule per two cells through template switching.

Combining a sample-barcoded 5' primer with a J-beta primer mix, a second PCR ran for 7 to 11 cycles. Each cDNA molecule was tagged by a template-switch adaptor that had 12 random nucleotides. TCRdb processed the 5' RACE reads anew with MiXCR; each CDR3 protein has one entry. The table has roughly 1,300,000 distinct CDR3 sequences, roughly 60% seen once. This CDR3 has 15 amino acids. Germline CDR1 reads DFQATT; CDR2 reads SNEGSKA (reference sequence). The ends lost 3 bases at V and 0 bases at J; junction bases unmatched: 5. Sequenced input: blood. The sequence came from a man between 18 and 29 years old in good health. This chain connects TRBV20-1 to TRBJ2-3, with 8 bases aligning to TRBD2. The DNA for the CDR3 is TGCAGTGCTAGGTTGCGGGGGGCTAGCACAGATACGCAGTATTTT. Its protein is CSARLRGASTDTQYF.